This is a list of T cell receptor beta chains from one sample in a study of cytomegalovirus exposure and HLA in healthy donors. Sequencing used immunoSEQ multiplex PCR; TCRdb keeps in-frame clones, though not all of them. This sample's clone table lists tens of thousands of clones. The specimen was PBMCs. The receptors here all came from a woman aged 40 to 50 in good health and CMV-seropositive. The CDR3 runs from the conserved cysteine through the conserved F or W. D genes are given only for firm matches.

16	.	TRBJ2-7	TRBV6-1	CASSGLGMILNYEQYF	TGTGCCAGCAGTGGCCTAGGTATGATCCTAAACTACGAGCAGTACTTC
16	.	TRBJ2-7	TRBV5-5	CASSLNAGRPGDEQYF	TGTGCCAGCAGCTTGAATGCGGGGCGCCCCGGGGACGAGCAGTACTTC
13	TRBD1	TRBJ1-2	TRBV30	CAWRDRGYYGYTF	TGTGCCTGGAGGGACAGGGGATACTATGGCTACACCTTC
19	TRBD2	TRBJ2-7	TRBV4-1	CASALGASGRIPLLNEQYF	TGCGCCAGCGCTCTAGGGGCTAGCGGGAGGATTCCCCTACTAAACGAGCAGTACTTC
16	.	TRBJ2-4	TRBV27	CASSDLMSLAKNIQYF	TGTGCCAGCAGTGATCTCATGTCACTAGCCAAAAACATTCAGTACTTC
14	.	TRBJ1-1	TRBV2	CASRPDSMNTEAFF	TGTGCCAGCAGGCCGGACAGTATGAACACTGAAGCTTTCTTT
13	.	TRBJ2-5	TRBV30	CAWSVPQAKTQYF	TGTGCCTGGAGTGTCCCACAGGCTAAGACCCAGTACTTC
13	TRBD2	TRBJ2-7	TRBV19	CASSGLATYEQYF	TGTGCCAGTAGCGGACTAGCGACATACGAGCAGTACTTC
14	.	TRBJ1-1	TRBV6-1	CASSEAADSLKAFF	TGTGCCAGCAGTGAAGCCGCGGACAGTCTTAAAGCTTTCTTT
14	.	TRBJ2-7	TRBV29-1	CSVVVGGLIYEQYF	TGCAGCGTTGTGGTCGGAGGCTTGATTTACGAGCAGTACTTC
15	.	TRBJ2-6	TRBV28	CASSTTGLGANVLTF	TGTGCCAGCAGTACCACAGGGCTGGGGGCCAACGTCCTGACTTTC
14	.	TRBJ2-7	TRBV7-9	CASSPDGLSYEQYF	TGTGCCAGCAGCCCCGATGGGCTATCCTACGAGCAGTACTTC
17	TRBD1	TRBJ2-7	TRBV6-1	CASSEAWDRIKSYEQYF	TGTGCCAGCAGTGAAGCTTGGGACAGGATTAAATCCTACGAGCAGTACTTC
14	TRBD1	TRBJ1-2	TRBV30	CAWSSRTGGYGYTF	TGTGCCTGGAGTTCCAGGACAGGGGGCTATGGCTACACCTTC
15	TRBD1	TRBJ1-1	TRBV2	CASSGTGGWSTEAFF	TGTGCCAGCAGTGGAACAGGGGGCTGGAGCACTGAAGCTTTCTTT
16	TRBD1	TRBJ1-2	TRBV5-6	CASSTPRDSSFYGYTF	TGTGCCAGCAGCACGCCCCGGGACAGCTCTTTCTATGGCTACACCTTC
14	TRBD1	TRBJ1-1	TRBV29-1	CSVEVQGGNTEAFF	TGCAGCGTTGAAGTTCAGGGGGGGAACACTGAAGCTTTCTTT
15	TRBD2	TRBJ2-5	TRBV29-1	CSVRTSGRRRETQYF	TGCAGCGTCCGGACTAGCGGGAGAAGACGGGAGACCCAGTACTTC
14	TRBD1	TRBJ2-7	TRBV6-1	CASSWGQVAYEQYF	TGTGCCAGCAGTTGGGGACAGGTTGCCTACGAGCAGTACTTC
13	.	TRBJ2-1	TRBV29-1	CSVETRTGSEQFF	TGCAGCGTGGAGACCCGAACAGGGAGTGAGCAGTTCTTC
15	TRBD2	TRBJ2-3	TRBV5-1	CASSPLAGGTDTQYF	TGCGCCAGCAGCCCACTAGCGGGAGGCACAGATACGCAGTATTTT
16	.	TRBJ2-2	TRBV11-2	CASSPLAGPNTGELFF	TGTGCCAGCAGCCCACTGGCGGGACCGAACACCGGGGAGCTGTTTTTT
16	.	TRBJ1-3	TRBV6-1	CASSEDNPFSGNTIYF	TGTGCCAGCAGTGAGGACAACCCATTCTCTGGAAACACCATATATTTT
13	TRBD1	TRBJ2-5	TRBV27	CASSRQGGETQYF	TGTGCCAGCAGTCGACAGGGGGGGGAGACCCAGTACTTC
16	.	TRBJ1-2	TRBV6-1	CASREHGQPFNYGYTF	TGTGCCAGCAGGGAACATGGACAGCCTTTTAACTATGGCTACACCTTC
11	.	TRBJ2-4	TRBV30	CAWSDIDIQYF	TGTGCCTGGAGTGATATAGACATTCAGTACTTC
14	TRBD2	TRBJ2-4	TRBV5-6	CARSGLAGENIQYF	TGTGCCAGGTCGGGACTAGCGGGAGAAAACATTCAGTACTTC
14	.	TRBJ2-7	TRBV5-1	CASSLRRGAYEQYF	TGCGCCAGCAGCTTGCGGCGGGGCGCCTACGAGCAGTACTTC
14	TRBD1	TRBJ1-5	TRBV6-6	CASTGQGQAQPQHF	TGTGCCAGCACCGGACAGGGGCAAGCACAGCCCCAGCATTTT
16	.	TRBJ2-7	TRBV4-3	CASSQDRGRLRYEQYF	TGCGCCAGCAGCCAAGACAGGGGTCGCCTCAGATACGAGCAGTACTTC
13	.	TRBJ2-7	TRBV6-5	CASRGLSSYEQYF	TGTGCCAGCAGAGGACTGAGCTCCTACGAGCAGTACTTC
12	.	TRBJ2-1	TRBV6-5	CASSPLRNEQFF	TGTGCCAGCAGTCCACTACGGAATGAGCAGTTCTTC
14	.	TRBJ1-1	TRBV6-4	CASKSTDMNTEAFF	TGTGCCAGCAAATCGACAGACATGAACACTGAAGCTTTCTTT
16	TRBD1	TRBJ2-5	TRBV7-8	CASSLGTGGEEETQYF	TGTGCCAGCAGCTTAGGTACAGGGGGCGAGGAGGAGACCCAGTACTTC
17	TRBD2	TRBJ2-3	TRBV5-1	CASSLGSSGARTNTQYF	TGCGCCAGCAGCTTGGGATCTAGCGGGGCCCGGACGAATACGCAGTATTTT
14	TRBD1	TRBJ1-2	TRBV6-5	CASNSRGLGYGYTF	TGTGCCAGCAATTCCAGGGGGCTGGGCTATGGCTACACCTTC
14	.	TRBJ2-7	TRBV11-3	CASSLDDRPYEQYF	TGTGCCAGCAGCTTAGATGACAGACCCTACGAGCAGTACTTC
15	.	TRBJ1-1	TRBV15	CATSRDSQPNTEAFF	TGTGCCACCAGCAGAGATAGCCAACCGAACACTGAAGCTTTCTTT
16	TRBD1	TRBJ1-2	TRBV28	CASSHLKDRGRKDYTF	TGTGCCAGCAGCCACCTGAAGGACAGGGGTCGAAAAGACTACACCTTC
15	TRBD1	TRBJ2-7	TRBV27	CASSLLGTGNYEQYF	TGTGCCAGCAGTCTCCTCGGGACAGGGAACTACGAGCAGTACTTC
13	TRBD1	TRBJ2-7	TRBV7-7	CASSFGTDYEQYF	TGTGCCAGCAGCTTCGGGACAGACTACGAGCAGTACTTC
17	TRBD2	TRBJ2-3	TRBV4-1	CASSQYPTSGRADTQYF	TGCGCCAGCAGCCAATACCCGACTAGCGGGAGGGCAGATACGCAGTATTTT
18	TRBD2	TRBJ2-4	TRBV7-9	CASSSSGSALIVKNIQYF	TGTGCCAGCAGCTCTAGCGGGAGCGCCTTGATCGTCAAAAACATTCAGTACTTC
11	.	TRBJ1-1	TRBV6-5	CASSPRAEAFF	TGTGCCAGCAGCCCCCGCGCTGAAGCTTTCTTT
13	.	TRBJ2-7	TRBV29-1	CSVGAGEGYEQYF	TGCAGCGTCGGGGCAGGGGAGGGCTACGAGCAGTACTTC